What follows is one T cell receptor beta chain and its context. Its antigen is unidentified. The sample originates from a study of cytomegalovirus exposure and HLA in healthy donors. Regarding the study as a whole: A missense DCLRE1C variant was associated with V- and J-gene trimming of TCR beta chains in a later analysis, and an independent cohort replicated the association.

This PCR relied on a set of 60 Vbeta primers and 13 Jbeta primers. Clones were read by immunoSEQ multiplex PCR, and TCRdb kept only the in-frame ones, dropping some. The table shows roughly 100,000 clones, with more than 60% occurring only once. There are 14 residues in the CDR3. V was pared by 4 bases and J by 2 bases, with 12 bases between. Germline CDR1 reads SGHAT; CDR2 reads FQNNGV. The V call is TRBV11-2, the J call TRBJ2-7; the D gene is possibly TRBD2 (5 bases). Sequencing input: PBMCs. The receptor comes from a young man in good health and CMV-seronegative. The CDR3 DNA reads TGTGCCAGCAGCTCCTCGGGGTCGGCCTACGAGCAGTACTTC. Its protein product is CASSSSGSAYEQYF.